This T cell receptor (beta chain) was profiled in a study of CD8 T cells in ankylosing spondylitis. With respect to this clonotype: The antigen remains undetermined.

Overall study findings and caveats: Disease-linked clones bore a CD8+ phenotype, appearing relatively rarely in peripheral blood. Ankylosing spondylitis blood appeared to be characterized by a TCR beta motif of several highly homologous variants. According to the report, clones linked to the disease were significantly enriched in matched synovial fluid samples taken from ankylosing spondylitis patients.

The TCR beta libraries were generated through quantitative 5'-RACE incorporating molecular barcodes. TCRdb reanalysed the 5' RACE reads using MiXCR and keeps one entry per CDR3 protein. The sample records over 450,000 distinct CDR3 sequences, about 13% being singletons. The V gene lost 3 bases and the J gene lost 7 bases, with 25 bases spanning the gap. There are 18 residues in the CDR3. The sequenced sample was blood, either unsorted or a sorted T cell fraction (not recorded which). The gene calls are TRBV12-3 or TRBV12-4 and TRBJ1-5; possibly TRBD1 for D (5 bases). The TCR was taken from a male donor with ankylosing spondylitis. CDR3 coding DNA: TGTGCCAGCAGTTTGACCCGGGAAGGGGCAGGAGGTAGACAGCCCCAGCATTTT. Translated: CASSLTREGAGGRQPQHF.